A selection of T cell receptor beta chains follows, all from one sample in a study of STAT5B mutations in CD4+ large granular lymphocyte leukemia. The data were produced by immunoSEQ multiplex PCR, yet TCRdb's version contains in-frame clones alone and is incomplete. The data contain 30,000 to 40,000 clones, under 85% of them singletons. Sequenced: CD4+ T cells from blood buffy coats. The receptor source for this set is a human donor in good health. CDR3s include the opening cysteine and the closing phenylalanine or tryptophan.

v_gene: TRBV5-1; j_gene: TRBJ2-5; CDR3aa: CASRIAGTGSAEQYF
v_gene: TRBV5-1; j_gene: TRBJ2-7; CDR3aa: CASSLVAGGPYEQYF
v_gene: TRBV2; j_gene: TRBJ1-6; CDR3aa: CASSENNSPLHF
v_gene: TRBV6-1; j_gene: TRBJ2-3; CDR3aa: CASRAGVAKDTQYF
v_gene: TRBV7-8; j_gene: TRBJ2-2; CDR3aa: CASSSKGALESNTGELFF
v_gene: TRBV10-1; j_gene: TRBJ2-3; CDR3aa: CASSDFPHTLDTQYF
v_gene: TRBV30; j_gene: TRBJ2-2; CDR3aa: CAWSVWLGRGGESGELFF
v_gene: TRBV28; j_gene: TRBJ1-1; CDR3aa: CASTRDLEAFF
v_gene: TRBV7-8; j_gene: TRBJ2-1; CDR3aa: CASSPPSGGYNEQFF
v_gene: TRBV5-4; j_gene: TRBJ2-1; CDR3aa: CASSLGTSEYNEQFF
v_gene: TRBV7-2; j_gene: TRBJ2-5; CDR3aa: CASSPSGAGGTQYF
v_gene: TRBV6-5; j_gene: TRBJ1-2; CDR3aa: CASSYSKLGSYGYTF
v_gene: TRBV11-1; j_gene: TRBJ2-5; CDR3aa: CASSPMGTGQETQYF
v_gene: TRBV7-9; j_gene: TRBJ2-7; CDR3aa: CASSFGELAGNEQYF
v_gene: TRBV5-1; j_gene: TRBJ1-2; CDR3aa: CASSSRLANYGYTF
v_gene: TRBV18; j_gene: TRBJ1-1; CDR3aa: CASSPLSMNTEAFF
v_gene: TRBV7-2; j_gene: TRBJ1-2; CDR3aa: CASSFGVMDYGYTF
v_gene: TRBV5-4; j_gene: TRBJ2-5; CDR3aa: CASSLLLGAGETQYF
v_gene: TRBV9; j_gene: TRBJ1-3; CDR3aa: CASSVSPVGQSGNTIYF
v_gene: TRBV11-1; j_gene: TRBJ2-1; CDR3aa: CASSVTSRGRSYNEQFF
v_gene: TRBV12-5; j_gene: TRBJ2-5; CDR3aa: CASGLRGETQYF
v_gene: TRBV5-1; j_gene: TRBJ2-1; CDR3aa: CASSLVAGGSLINEQFF
v_gene: TRBV29-1; j_gene: TRBJ2-5; CDR3aa: CSVLQGTQYF
v_gene: TRBV19; j_gene: TRBJ2-3; CDR3aa: CASSNEGYDSTDTQYF
v_gene: TRBV18; j_gene: TRBJ2-7; CDR3aa: CASSPSTGGYEQYF
v_gene: TRBV7-9; j_gene: TRBJ2-3; CDR3aa: CASSPTSGVADTQYF
v_gene: TRBV7-7; j_gene: TRBJ2-2; CDR3aa: CASSLFSMGHTGELFF
v_gene: TRBV10-3; j_gene: TRBJ2-4; CDR3aa: CAINGGGAAKNIQYF
v_gene: TRBV25-1; j_gene: TRBJ2-2; CDR3aa: CASSELGGLVAGELFF
v_gene: TRBV18; j_gene: TRBJ1-1; CDR3aa: CASSPARDTEAFF
v_gene: TRBV27; j_gene: TRBJ1-6; CDR3aa: CASRRSSGDSPLHF
v_gene: TRBV20-1; j_gene: TRBJ2-5; CDR3aa: CSAPMSGTQYF
v_gene: TRBV25-1; j_gene: TRBJ2-6; CDR3aa: CASSEGAGSGANVLTF
v_gene: TRBV4-2; j_gene: TRBJ2-3; CDR3aa: CASSQGSGGGDTQYF
v_gene: TRBV27; j_gene: TRBJ2-3; CDR3aa: CASRPSTDTQYF
v_gene: TRBV5-1; j_gene: TRBJ1-5; CDR3aa: CASSQDGQPQHF
v_gene: TRBV7-2; j_gene: TRBJ2-3; CDR3aa: CASSLSMTDTQYF
v_gene: TRBV2; j_gene: TRBJ2-7; CDR3aa: CASSDQGSSYEQYF
v_gene: TRBV10-3; j_gene: TRBJ1-5; CDR3aa: CAISVDGQMNWQPQHF
v_gene: TRBV5-1; j_gene: TRBJ2-5; CDR3aa: CASSPNLQGETQYF
v_gene: TRBV7-7; j_gene: TRBJ2-3; CDR3aa: CASSPGTVNTDTQYF
v_gene: TRBV5-6; j_gene: TRBJ2-5; CDR3aa: CASSLTGDSRRETQYF
v_gene: TRBV5-1; j_gene: TRBJ2-1; CDR3aa: CASSSTAPDNEQFF
v_gene: TRBV6-5; j_gene: TRBJ2-1; CDR3aa: CASASHNEQFF
v_gene: TRBV11-3; j_gene: TRBJ2-7; CDR3aa: CASSAGGDIDEQYF
v_gene: TRBV5-4; j_gene: TRBJ2-1; CDR3aa: CASSFWTSGSNEQFF
v_gene: TRBV2; j_gene: TRBJ2-2; CDR3aa: CASSAQAGGPTGELFF
v_gene: TRBV18; j_gene: TRBJ1-1; CDR3aa: CASSPPSLGNTEAFF
v_gene: TRBV7-3; j_gene: TRBJ2-3; CDR3aa: CASSSPSTPETQYF
v_gene: TRBV18; j_gene: TRBJ2-3; CDR3aa: CASSSQGSQYF
v_gene: TRBV7-9; j_gene: TRBJ1-1; CDR3aa: CASSLPGNTEAFF
v_gene: TRBV19; j_gene: TRBJ2-4; CDR3aa: CASSSLRADIQYF
v_gene: TRBV2; j_gene: TRBJ2-5; CDR3aa: CASRRSVGETQYF